These 16 T cell receptor beta chains originate from one sample sequenced in a study of CD8+ T cells in alopecia areata. Sequencing relied on a cDNA template that was reverse transcribed from extracted RNA. Sequencing was performed with immunoSEQ multiplex PCR; in TCRdb, only in-frame clones are kept and a portion is missing. The sample consists of under 200,000 clones, around 59% of them appearing once. Sample treatment: oral pan-JAK inhibitor, 5-10 mg twice daily. The sequenced sample was CD4+ T cells sorted from blood, obtained at week 24, from a patient treated with tofacitinib. The receptors here all came from a human donor with alopecia areata.

This chain uses TRBV4-1 with TRBJ2-1; 8 bases are a match to TRBD2. Germline CDR1 MGHRA, CDR2 YSYEKL. Unmatched junction bases numbered 5, after V lost 4 bases and J lost 3 bases. This CDR3 is 15 amino acids long. The CDR3 protein is CASSLGRGNYNEQFF. As DNA, the CDR3 is TGCGCCAGCAGCCTCGGGAGGGGGAACTACAATGAGCAGTTCTTC.

The V gene is TRBV27, the J gene TRBJ2-5; 8 bases are a match to TRBD1. Germline-derived CDR1 and CDR2 are MNHEY and SMNVEV (reference sequence). J lost 1 base, V lost 4 bases, and 8 bases had no gene match. This CDR3 spans 16 amino acids. The CDR3 region is CASSSLWTGPQETQYF. DNA of the CDR3: TGTGCCAGCAGTTCCCTATGGACAGGGCCCCAAGAGACCCAGTACTTC.

V usage is TRBV11-3 and J usage is TRBJ2-3, with 8 bases aligning to TRBD2. CDR1 is SGHNT, CDR2 YENEEA, per germline. Germline trimming cut 3 bases from V and 4 bases from J; bases unmatched to any gene: 9. The CDR3 has 16 amino acids. Written as DNA, the CDR3 is TGTGCCAGCAGCTTCCCCCGGGGGGGGGCCCCAGATACGCAGTATTTT. It codes for CASSFPRGGAPDTQYF. Full variable domain (missing parts from reference TRBV11-3 and TRBJ2-3): EAGVVQSPRYKIIEKKQPVAFWCNPISGHNTLYWYLQNLGQGPELLIRYENEEAVDDSQLPKDRFSAERLKGVDSTLKIQPAELGDSAVYLCASSFPRGGAPDTQYFGPGTRLTVL.

The chain is built from TRBV7-2 and TRBJ2-7, with D possibly being TRBD2 (6 bases). Germline V gene data show CDR1 as SGHTA and CDR2 as FQGNSA. Trimming took off 1 base at V and 5 bases at J, with 9 bases between the two ends. The CDR3 loop spans 13 amino acids. The CDR3 DNA reads as TGTGCCAGCAGCTTAGGTGGAGGGAACGAGCAGTACTTC. This gives the protein CASSLGGGNEQYF.

The J gene is TRBJ2-7, the V gene TRBV30, with D uncertain. CDR3 size: 9 residues. The V gene's germline CDR1 is GTSNPN and CDR2 SVGIG (reference sequence). This CDR3 is CIKEREQYF. In nucleotides, the CDR3 is TGTATAAAGGAGCGCGAGCAGTACTTC.

The genes are TRBV9 and TRBJ1-5; the match to TRBD1 covers 8 bases. The CDR3 length is 14 residues. Germline V gene lookup returns CDR1 SGDLS and CDR2 YYNGEE. Losses at the gene ends were 4 bases for V and 3 bases for J; bases not matched to a gene: 3. CDR3 loop: CASSRDRTNQPQHF. In DNA form, the CDR3 reads TGTGCCAGCAGCAGGGACAGGACCAATCAGCCCCAGCATTTT.

This rearrangement joins TRBV30 to TRBJ2-7, with D possibly being TRBD1 (5 bases). Trimming left V 1 base short and J 10 bases short, with 17 bases between. CDR3 size: 13 residues. CDR1 GTSNPN and CDR2 SVGIG come from the germline V gene (reference sequence). CDR3 DNA: TGTGCCTGGAGTGGGGGTGTGGGGCGCGGCCAGTACTTC. Translation gives CAWSGGVGRGQYF.

This clone turned up a few times. V usage is TRBV29-1 and J usage is TRBJ2-7; D is possibly TRBD2 (6 bases). The CDR3 runs to 15 residues. The V end lost 5 bases, the J end lost 1 base, and 18 bases lay between the germline ends. CDR1 is SQVTM and CDR2 is ANQGSEA in the germline V gene. CDR3 region: CSVLNWDSSSYEQYF. In nucleotides, the CDR3 is TGCAGCGTTCTAAATTGGGACTCCTCTTCCTACGAGCAGTACTTC.

The rearrangement joins TRBV29-1 to TRBJ2-5, with 15 positions matching TRBD2. Trimming at V came to 4 bases and at J to 5 bases, leaving 5 bases not matched to a gene. CDR1 is SQVTM and CDR2 is ANQGSEA in the germline V gene. The CDR3 extends over 15 amino acids. DNA of the CDR3: TGCAGCGTTGTTGGACTAGCGGGGGGGCCGGAGACCCAGTACTTC. It is translated as CSVVGLAGGPETQYF.

V usage is TRBV25-1 and J usage is TRBJ2-5; 10 bases are a match to TRBD2. Germline assignment: CDR1 MGHDK and CDR2 SYGVNS. V shed 3 bases and J 2 bases; nucleotides not matched to a gene: 9. CDR3 length equals 17 residues. The CDR3 loop is CASSDLLRLAGQETQYF. In DNA, the CDR3 is TGTGCCAGCAGTGATCTCTTAAGACTAGCGGGTCAAGAGACCCAGTACTTC. Variable domain in full (rest from reference TRBV25-1 and TRBJ2-5): EADIYQTPRYLVIGTGKKITLECSQTMGHDKMYWYQQDPGMELHLIHYSYGVNSTEKGDLSSESTVSRIRTEHFPLTLESARPSHTSQYLCASSDLLRLAGQETQYFGPGTRLLVL.

The chain employs TRBV5-1 and TRBJ2-7; a weak D match, TRBD2 (6 bases). Germline CDR1 is SGHRS and CDR2 is YFSETQ. This CDR3 has 15 amino acids. Trimming took 0 bases from V and 6 from J, leaving 16 bases between them. The CDR3 DNA follows: TGCGCCAGCAGCTTGGGACTAGACGCTAGGGGCGAGCAGTACTTC. The encoded protein is CASSLGLDARGEQYF.

The chain employs TRBV7-3 and TRBJ2-1; 9 bases fit TRBD1. The CDR3 length is 14 residues. Trimming took 5 bases from V and 9 from J; bases not matched to a gene: 8. Looked up from germline, CDR1 is SGHTA and CDR2 is FQGTGA. The CDR3 reads CASSQGQGMGEQFF. In DNA form, the CDR3 reads TGTGCCAGCAGCCAGGGACAGGGCATGGGTGAGCAGTTCTTC.

This clone turned up a few times. DNA for the CDR3: TGCAGCGTTGAAGATCGGACGGGACAAGAGACCCAGTACTTC. It translates to CSVEDRTGQETQYF. The V call is TRBV29-1, the J call TRBJ2-5; the D gene is possibly TRBD2 (5 bases). CDR1 SQVTM and CDR2 ANQGSEA come from the germline V gene. V dropped 0 bases and J dropped 2 bases, with 10 bases sitting between them. The CDR3 runs to 14 residues.

V usage is TRBV4-2 and J usage is TRBJ2-3, with 7 bases fitting TRBD2. Germline V CDR1 and CDR2: LGHNA, YNFKEQ. V was clipped by 2 bases and J by 0 bases; unmatched bases: 8. The CDR3 is 17 residues long. This chain's CDR3 is CASSQPGTTTSTDTQYF. CDR3 DNA sequence: TGTGCCAGCAGCCAACCCGGGACTACCACCAGCACAGATACGCAGTATTTT.

This clone was observed a handful of times. The V call is TRBV6-1, the J call TRBJ1-1; D gene unclear. Germline CDR1 is MNHNS and CDR2 is SASEGT. The V gene lost 7 bases and the J gene lost 4 bases, with 13 bases spanning the gap. The CDR3 runs to 13 residues. The CDR3 DNA reads TGTGCCAGCATTTGGGATGGTGGCACTGAAGCTTTCTTT. It translates to CASIWDGGTEAFF.

This clone was seen a single time. V and J are TRBV30 and TRBJ1-2, with a possible D match to TRBD1 (5 bases). V was trimmed by 3 bases and J by 5 bases, leaving 22 bases between them. The CDR3 loop spans 16 amino acids. Germline V gives CDR1 GTSNPN, CDR2 SVGIG (reference sequence). The CDR3 coding sequence is TGTGCCTGGAGGGACTTCCGGGACTCTAACCGTTATGGCTACACCTTC. Its translation: CAWRDFRDSNRYGYTF.